Listed below are T cell receptor beta chains from one sample, sequenced in a study of T cells in Graves' hyperthyroidism and ophthalmopathy. TCRdb called the multiplex PCR reads again in MiXCR, with one record for every CDR3 protein. Counted here are about 610,000 distinct CDR3 sequences, roughly 14% occurring once; the ten biggest clones make up around 4.5%. The sample comprised blood. These receptors came from a woman aged 40 to 49 with Graves' ophthalmopathy. The CDR3 runs from the conserved cysteine through the conserved F or W. A D gene is named only where the DNA matches it firmly. Size tells how often a clone was seen (once, few, many) or the class of an expanded clone, and some rows leave it out.

d_call j_call clone_size v_call cdr3_nt cdr3_aa
. TRBJ2-5 many TRBV7-8 TGTGCCAGCAGCCCCTCCAGGAGCAGGGAGTACTTC CASSPSRSREYF
. TRBJ2-5 . TRBV6-1 TGTGCCAGCAGATCACTAAGGGGGGAGGAGACCCAGTACTTC CASRSLRGEETQYF
. TRBJ2-6 few TRBV28 TGTGCCAGCAGTCCACCCCTGGGGGCGCTCTCTGGGGCCAACGTCCTGACTTTC CASSPPLGALSGANVLTF
TRBD1 TRBJ1-1 many TRBV28 TGTGCCAGCAGTTCCGGACAGGTAGTCACTGAAGCTTTCTTT CASSSGQVVTEAFF
TRBD1 TRBJ1-1 many TRBV6-5 TGTGCCAGCAGTTACTGGGGGACAGGGTTCACTGAAGCTTTCTTT CASSYWGTGFTEAFF
. TRBJ2-2 . TRBV5-5 TGTGCCAGCAGGCTCACTTTCCAGGCCGGGGAGCTGTTTTTT CASRLTFQAGELFF
TRBD2 TRBJ2-2 many TRBV12-5 TGTGCTAGTGGACCCACTAGCGGATACACCGGGGAGCTGTTTTTT CASGPTSGYTGELFF
. TRBJ1-6 . TRBV2 TGTGCCAGCAGTGGGACTCCAAAACCCCTCCACTTT CASSGTPKPLHF
. TRBJ1-2 . TRBV6-1 TGTGCCAGCAGTACCCCACCGGGGTACGGCTACACCTTC CASSTPPGYGYTF
. TRBJ1-1 few TRBV7-2 TGTGCCAGCAGCTTAGGGGTGCCGGCTTTCTTT CASSLGVPAFF
TRBD2 TRBJ2-7 . TRBV6-2/TRBV6-3 TGTGCCAGCAGTTCAACCGGGACTACTCTTTACGAGCAGTACTTC CASSSTGTTLYEQYF
. TRBJ2-5 . TRBV5-1 TGCGCCAGCAGCCCTTCCACCGTAGGAGCGGTTGAGACCCAGTACTTC CASSPSTVGAVETQYF
. TRBJ2-5 many TRBV6-1 TGTGCCAGCAGCACCACCGCGCCGGGCAACCGGGAGACCCAGTACTTC CASSTTAPGNRETQYF
. TRBJ1-2 many TRBV20-1 TGCAGTGCTAGAGATGGGTTACAGGGAACCTATGGCTACACCTTC CSARDGLQGTYGYTF
. TRBJ2-1 . TRBV28 TGTGCCAGCAGTTTGGGGAGGTACAATGAGCAGTTCTTC CASSLGRYNEQFF
. TRBJ1-2 many TRBV2 TGTGCCAGCAGCGGGGACGGCGGGTATAGCTATGGCTACACCTTC CASSGDGGYSYGYTF
. TRBJ1-1 . TRBV12-3/TRBV12-4 TGTGCCAGCAGTTTAGCTGAGGGGCTGGGGAACACTGAAGCTTTCTTT CASSLAEGLGNTEAFF
. TRBJ2-7 . TRBV5-1 TGCGCCAGCAGGAAGACAGGGGAGGGCGAGCAGTACTTC CASRKTGEGEQYF
TRBD2 TRBJ2-7 many TRBV6-2/TRBV6-3 TGTGCCAGCAGTGTTAGCGGGAGGTACTCCTACGAGCAGTACTTC CASSVSGRYSYEQYF
. TRBJ1-1 . TRBV6-2/TRBV6-3 TGTGTCAGCAGTTACCCACTGACAGGAAACACTGAAGCTTTCTTT CVSSYPLTGNTEAFF
. TRBJ1-1 many TRBV28 TGTGCCAGCAATACCGGGGCTGAAGCTTTCTTT CASNTGAEAFF
. TRBJ2-7 once TRBV6-5 TGTGCCAGCAGTTACTCTTGGAGCACCATGAACTACGAGCAGTACTTC CASSYSWSTMNYEQYF
TRBD2 TRBJ2-2 . TRBV7-2 TGTGCCAGCAGCTTCGTACTAGCGGGCGCCGGGGAGCTGTTTTTT CASSFVLAGAGELFF
. TRBJ1-6 . TRBV29-1 TGCAGCGTAAGAGCCGACGTTGTAAATTCAGCCCTCCACTTT CSVRADVVNSALHF
. TRBJ2-7 many TRBV6-2/TRBV6-3 TGTGCCAGCAGCTCGTGGCTAGCTGATACCTACGAGCAGTACTTC CASSSWLADTYEQYF
. TRBJ2-5 few TRBV30 TGTGCCTGGAGGATAACCCAGAGTGGGACCCAGTACTTC CAWRITQSGTQYF
. TRBJ2-2 . TRBV7-2 TGTGCCAGCAGCTTTAAGGCTGTCACAATGGGGGAGCTGTTTTTT CASSFKAVTMGELFF
. TRBJ2-6 few TRBV30 TGTGCCTGGAGCAGTAGCTCTGGGGCCAACGTCCTGACTTTC CAWSSSSGANVLTF
TRBD1 TRBJ2-7 few TRBV7-3 TGTGCCAGCAGCTTAAAAGCCGGGACAGGGCTCCTCTACGAGCAGTACTTC CASSLKAGTGLLYEQYF
TRBD1 TRBJ2-2 many TRBV6-1 TGTGCCAGCAGTGTACAGGGGCTCGGGGAGCTGTTTTTT CASSVQGLGELFF
. TRBJ2-2 many TRBV29-1 TGCAGCGTTGGTAACAGCAACACCGGGGAGCTGTTTTTT CSVGNSNTGELFF
TRBD1 TRBJ2-7 many TRBV28 TGTGCCAGCAGTTATCCTCGGACAGGGTTGCTCGAGCAGTACTTC CASSYPRTGLLEQYF
. TRBJ1-1 many TRBV6-1 TGTGCCAGCAGTGTTCGACAGAACACTGAAGCTTTCTTT CASSVRQNTEAFF
. TRBJ1-5 . TRBV27 TGTGCCAGCAGTCCCCACAGAGATTATAGCAATCAGCCCCAGCATTTT CASSPHRDYSNQPQHF
. TRBJ1-6 . TRBV14 TGTGCCAGCTCACCACAGCAGAGGGGTAATTCACCCCTCCACTTT CASSPQQRGNSPLHF
. TRBJ2-5 . TRBV11-2 TGTGCCAGCAGCTCCGGAGCCCCAGAGACCCAGTACTTC CASSSGAPETQYF
. TRBJ1-1 . TRBV10-1 TGCGCCAGCAGTGAGTCGCCAGGGGCCACTGAAGCTTTCTTT CASSESPGATEAFF
TRBD2 TRBJ2-2 . TRBV7-2 TGTGCCAGCAGCAAGCGGGAAAGCACCGGGGAGCTGTTTTTT CASSKRESTGELFF
. TRBJ2-6 many TRBV19 TGTGCCAGTAGTATCTGGGGGAAGGGGGCCAACGTCCTGACTTTC CASSIWGKGANVLTF
TRBD2 TRBJ2-7 few TRBV5-1 TGCGCCAGCAGCTTTACTAGCGGGATAGAGCAGTACTTC CASSFTSGIEQYF
. TRBJ2-7 . TRBV9 TGTGCCAGCAGCGTAGATAGCGATCACTACGAGCAGTACTTC CASSVDSDHYEQYF
. TRBJ2-2 few TRBV4-3 TGCGCCAGCAGCCAAGATTCCCCCCGGGGCCAGTACACCGGGGAGCTGTTTTTT CASSQDSPRGQYTGELFF
TRBD2 TRBJ2-4 many TRBV28 TGTGCCAGCAGTAAAGCGGGAATTACGAACATTCAGTACTTC CASSKAGITNIQYF
. TRBJ1-1 many TRBV12-3/TRBV12-4 TGTGCCAGCAGTTACACCAGAGGGGGGCTGGGTGGGTACACTGAAGCTTTCTTT CASSYTRGGLGGYTEAFF
. TRBJ2-7 . TRBV11-3 TGTGCCAGCAAACTCGAACAGCCGACGGTCGGCGAGCAGTACTTC CASKLEQPTVGEQYF
. TRBJ1-5 many TRBV2 TGTGCCAGCAGTGAGGATAGGAATCAGCCCCAGCATTTT CASSEDRNQPQHF
. TRBJ1-2 few TRBV28 TGTGCCAGCAGTTTCAACGGCAACTATGGCTACACCTTC CASSFNGNYGYTF
. TRBJ1-1 many TRBV27 TGTGCCAGCAGTTCACTGATTAGGGGGACTGAAGCTTTCTTT CASSSLIRGTEAFF
TRBD1 TRBJ1-3 few TRBV5-1 TGCGCCAGCAGCTCCCTAGATCGACAGGGACCTGGAAACACCATATATTTT CASSSLDRQGPGNTIYF
. TRBJ1-1 many TRBV5-1 TGCGCCAGCAGCTGGGGAGGACACAAGAACACTGAAGCTTTCTTT CASSWGGHKNTEAFF
TRBD1 TRBJ2-3 many TRBV6-1 TGTGCCAGCATGCAGGGGGCGGGCACAGATACGCAGTATTTT CASMQGAGTDTQYF
TRBD1 TRBJ2-5 many TRBV6-5 TGTGCCAGCAGGCCCGGGACAGCTCAAGAGACCCAGTACTTC CASRPGTAQETQYF
TRBD1 TRBJ1-6 . TRBV11-2 TGTGCCAGCAGCTCGCGCGTGACAGGGGGCTCCTATAATTCACCCCTCCACTTT CASSSRVTGGSYNSPLHF
TRBD2 TRBJ2-5 many TRBV20-1 TGCAGTGCTAGCGGGGGGGCAACGGGATCTTCCCAAGAGACCCAGTACTTC CSASGGATGSSQETQYF
. TRBJ1-1 few TRBV6-2/TRBV6-3 TGTGCCAGCGCCCGTCGGATTACTGAAGCTTTCTTT CASARRITEAFF
. TRBJ2-5 many TRBV12-3/TRBV12-4 TGTGCCAGCAGTTTAGGGCAGGCCCAGTACTTC CASSLGQAQYF
. TRBJ2-7 many TRBV27 TGTGCCAGCAGTCCCCGACAGGTTTCCTCCTACGAGCAGTACTTC CASSPRQVSSYEQYF
. TRBJ2-5 many TRBV10-3 TGTGCCATCAGTGCTTTAGTCTGGGAGACCCAGTACTTC CAISALVWETQYF